The source of this T cell receptor beta chain is a study of resident and recirculating memory T cells in vitiligo. The wider study: Samples were epidermis from two lesional and two nonlesional sites, plus PBMCs.

Patients had received no treatment within the previous three months. Assay used: immunoSEQ multiplex PCR; TCRdb lists only in-frame clones, some missing. The sample has 75,000 to 95,000 clones; about 91% are singletons. Comment on this clone: Its antigen is unknown.

Trimming took 8 bases from V and 0 from J; bases not matched to a gene: 21. The CDR3 is 20 amino acids. Study-wide results and caveats: Clonality differed among vitiligo lesions, with no unique dominant clone.

Sequences were obtained from blood. The source of this sequence is a male donor with vitiligo. The V and J genes are TRBV6-7 and TRBJ2-4, with 8 bases fitting TRBD2. TRBV6-7 is sorted into the ORF group, with uncertain function. CDR3: CASPHIRLATYPLAKNIQYF. The CDR3 DNA is TGTGCCAGCCCCCACATCCGACTAGCGACTTACCCCCTAGCCAAAAACATTCAGTACTTC.